Presented here are 20 T cell receptor beta chains from one specimen sequenced in a study of a mutant IDH1 vaccine in newly diagnosed glioma. The antigens these receptors bind are not known. The time point here: week 23, last vaccination. Topical imiquimod accompanied each vaccine dose, which consisted of 300 ug of mutant IDH1 20-mer peptide. Sequenced by immunoSEQ multiplex PCR; TCRdb stores in-frame clones only, minus some. The sample holds around 76,000 clones, around 85% seen once. This specimen was PBMCs, taken from a glioma patient whose treatment included an IDH1 peptide vaccine. The receptors stem from a woman in her 50s with glioma.

This clone was recorded a few times. Different DNA sequences within this sample yield the same CDR3. The chain carries TRBV5-6 and TRBJ2-4; D is undetermined. Trimming took off 2 bases at V and 1 base at J, with 4 bases between the two ends. Germline values: CDR1 SGHDT, CDR2 YYEEEE. The CDR3 is 13 residues long. CDR3 nucleotide sequence: TGTGCCAGCAGCTTAGTCGCCAAAAACATTCAGTACTTC. This gives the protein CASSLVAKNIQYF.

The chain joins TRBV10-3 to TRBJ2-3, with 10 bases matching TRBD1. Germline V CDR1 and CDR2: ENHRY, SYGVKD. V lost 7 bases and J lost 11; bases outside the gene matches: 15. This CDR3 region has 15 residues. DNA for the CDR3: TGTGCCATCACAGATACCGGGACAGGGGCGTCAAAGCAGTATTTT. It specifies CAITDTGTGASKQYF.

The chain recombines TRBV5-1 with TRBJ1-1; tentatively, D is TRBD1 (5 bases). Germline assignment: CDR1 SGHRS and CDR2 YFSETQ. This CDR3 spans 15 amino acids. V lost 4 bases and J lost 5, with 18 bases in between. The CDR3 nucleotides are TGCGCCAGCAGCCCCCAAGGGCCGGGGGTGACTGAAGCTTTCTTT. Translated, it gives CASSPQGPGVTEAFF.

This clone has only one observation. The V gene is TRBV6-5, the J gene TRBJ2-7, with TRBD2 identical over 11 bases. CDR1 and CDR2 from the germline V gene are MNHEY and SVGAGI. V trimming: 4 bases; J trimming: 3 bases; junction bases outside the gene matches: 5. The CDR3 sequence is 15 residues long. CDR3 sequence (DNA): TGTGCCAGCAGTTTGGGACTAGCGGATTTCTACGAGCAGTACTTC. This translates into CASSLGLADFYEQYF.

The CDR3 coding sequence is TGCGCCAGCAGCTTGGTTGGTAGCGGGAGTTATGATACGCAGTATTTT. Encoded protein: CASSLVGSGSYDTQYF. The chain recombines TRBV5-1 with TRBJ2-3, with TRBD2 matching 9 bases. This CDR3 spans 16 amino acids. Trimming removed 0 bases from V and 6 bases from J; junction bases left unmatched: 8. Germline values: CDR1 SGHRS, CDR2 YFSETQ.

The gene calls are TRBV28 and TRBJ2-1; TRBD2 matches at 15 bases. CDR3 length equals 17 residues. With V trimmed by 3 bases and J by 8 bases, 8 bases remained unmatched. Germline lookup yields CDR1 MDHEN and CDR2 SYDVKM. CDR3 in amino acids: CASSFDPGLAGGDEQFF. Here the CDR3 DNA reads TGTGCCAGCAGTTTTGACCCGGGACTAGCGGGAGGTGATGAGCAGTTCTTC.

The chain has TRBV6-5 and TRBJ2-5; 10 bases align to TRBD1. The DNA matches TRBJ2-7 better at its end, which makes the J call doubtful. Germline V gene sequence: CDR1 MNHEY, CDR2 SVGAGI. The CDR3 spans 15 residues. CDR3 nucleotide sequence: TGTGCCAGCACCAATCCTGGGACAGGGGACCACGAGCAGTACTTC. This gives the protein CASTNPGTGDHEQYF.

Comment on this clone: Additional DNA sequences in this sample encode the identical CDR3. V and J are TRBV27 and TRBJ2-2; D ambiguous. CDR1 and CDR2 (germline): MNHEY, SMNVEV (reference sequence). The CDR3 covers 13 residues. V lost 2 bases and J 5 bases, leaving 6 bases between the germline ends. This chain's CDR3 is CASSLEGTGELFF. As DNA, the CDR3 is TGTGCCAGCAGTTTAGAAGGGACCGGGGAGCTGTTTTTT.

This rearrangement joins TRBV6-5 to TRBJ2-3, with D tentatively TRBD2 (6 bases). The CDR3 runs 14 residues. Germline CDR1 reads MNHEY; CDR2 reads SVGAGI. Deletions cut 8 bases from V and 4 bases from J, with 16 bases between. CDR3 nucleotides: TGTGCCAGCTTTCCCCTCTGGGGGGCAGATACGCAGTATTTT. Encoded protein: CASFPLWGADTQYF.

Only one count was recorded for this clone. V usage is TRBV2 and J usage is TRBJ2-5, with 8 bases that match TRBD1. With 2 bases clipped from V and 0 bases from J, the junction kept 5 bases outside the gene matches. The germline CDR1 and CDR2 sequences are SNHLY and FYNNEI. The CDR3 has 16 residues. The CDR3 here is CASSEMWTGHQETQYF. The CDR3 nucleotides read TGTGCCAGCAGTGAAATGTGGACAGGGCACCAAGAGACCCAGTACTTC.

The rearrangement uses TRBV7-8 and TRBJ2-2; 13 bases line up with TRBD2. V shed 5 bases and J 4 bases; nucleotides not matched to a gene: 10. Germline loops: CDR1 SGHVS, CDR2 FQNEAQ. This CDR3 has 18 residues. CDR3 nucleotides: TGTGCCAGCAGCCGACTAGCGGGAGGTTTCTTCGGCACCGGGGAGCTGTTTTTT. Encoded protein: CASSRLAGGFFGTGELFF.

This chain links TRBV7-9 with TRBJ2-3, with D unresolved. CDR1 and CDR2 (germline): SEHNR, FQNEAQ (reference sequence). Trimming removed 5 bases at V and 6 bases at J, with 9 bases between. CDR3 length equals 12 residues. The CDR3 reads CASSPRLDTQYF. In DNA, the CDR3 is TGTGCCAGCAGCCCGCGATTGGATACGCAGTATTTT.

This clone showed up just once. The rearrangement joins TRBV7-9 to TRBJ1-2; 7 positions agree with TRBD1. The CDR3 length is 15 residues. Per germline, CDR1 SEHNR and CDR2 FQNEAQ (reference sequence). V was clipped by 3 bases and J by 2 bases; unmatched bases: 6. The CDR3 reads CASSFRTGANYGYTF. In nucleotides, the CDR3 is TGTGCCAGCAGCTTTAGAACAGGGGCGAACTATGGCTACACCTTC.

The chain has TRBV9 and TRBJ2-7, with D possibly called TRBD1 or TRBD2 (5 bases each). Trimming pared 4 bases from V and 2 bases from J, leaving 16 bases between. This CDR3 is 15 amino acids long. CDR1 and CDR2 (germline): SGDLS, YYNGEE. The CDR3 DNA is TGTGCCAGCAGCCCCCGCCCAGGGAGAACCTACGAGCAGTACTTC. Translating it yields CASSPRPGRTYEQYF.

The J gene is TRBJ1-4, the V gene TRBV11-2; the match to TRBD1 covers 8 bases. V was pared by 7 bases and J by 7 bases, with 5 bases of the junction left unmatched. The CDR3 contains 13 residues. Per germline, CDR1 SGHAT and CDR2 FQNNGV. DNA of the CDR3: TGTGCCAGCAACAGGGGGGAAGGTGAAAAACTGTTTTTT. This encodes CASNRGEGEKLFF. The whole variable domain, filled in from reference TRBV11-2 and TRBJ1-4, reads EAGVAQSPRYKIIEKRQSVAFWCNPISGHATLYWYQQILGQGPKLLIQFQNNGVVDDSQLPKDRFSAERLKGVDSTLKIQPAKLEDSAVYLCASNRGEGEKLFFGSGTQLSVL.

The chain combines TRBV4-1 with TRBJ2-1, with TRBD2 identical over 16 bases. CDR3 length: 15 residues. V lost 3 bases, J lost 7 bases, and 0 bases stayed unmatched. Germline V gene sequence: CDR1 MGHRA, CDR2 YSYEKL. CDR3 region: CASSQGLAGGNEQFF. The CDR3 bases are TGCGCCAGCAGCCAGGGACTAGCGGGAGGGAATGAGCAGTTCTTC.

The chain has TRBV28 and TRBJ1-5; 8 nucleotides agree with TRBD1. The trim removed 10 bases at V and 3 bases at J, leaving 8 bases unmatched. This CDR3 contains 14 residues. Germline V CDR1 and CDR2: MDHEN, SYDVKM. CDR3 loop: CATDRGGNNQPQHF. CDR3 coding DNA: TGTGCCACCGACAGGGGCGGGAACAATCAGCCCCAGCATTTT.

CDR3 region: CASSSRPPGAPGAQHF. The CDR3 coding sequence is TGTGCCAGTAGTTCCAGACCCCCAGGGGCCCCAGGGGCCCAGCATTTT. The chain carries TRBV19 and TRBJ1-5, with D perhaps matching TRBD1 (6 bases). The CDR3 sequence is 16 residues long. V was cut by 5 bases and J by 11 bases, with 25 bases left in between. CDR1 is LNHDA, CDR2 SQIVND, per germline (reference sequence).

The V call is TRBV6-5, the J call TRBJ2-7; TRBD2 agrees at 14 bases. Losses at the gene ends were 2 bases for V and 0 bases for J; bases not matched to a gene: 0. Germline V lookup: CDR1 MNHEY, CDR2 SVGAGI. The CDR3 sequence is 16 residues long. DNA of the CDR3: TGTGCCAGCAGTTACGGGACTAGCGGGGGCTCCTACGAGCAGTACTTC. It codes for CASSYGTSGGSYEQYF.

V and J are TRBV29-1 and TRBJ2-7; D could derive from TRBD1 or TRBD2 (7 bases each). The CDR3 contains 14 residues. CDR1 is SQVTM and CDR2 is ANQGSEA in the germline V gene. Trimming left V 8 bases short and J 2 bases short, with 19 bases between. CDR3 sequence: CSIAGTAGTYEQYF. CDR3 DNA sequence: TGCAGCATTGCCGGGACAGCGGGGACCTACGAGCAGTACTTC.